The rows below give T cell receptor beta chains drawn from one sample of a study of glioma-infiltrating T cells. TCRdb reprocessed the multiplex PCR reads with MiXCR, giving one entry per CDR3 protein. This sample carries around 97,000 distinct CDR3 sequences, about 30% of them seen once, and the ten largest clones take 40% to 45%. Specimen: glioma tissue, nonneoplastic brain tissue, or PBMCs (not recorded which). Receptors originate from a human donor with low-grade glioma or glioblastoma, undergoing nonglioma brain surgery, or in good health (not recorded which). CDR3s include the opening cysteine and the closing phenylalanine or tryptophan. Each record gives: J gene, D gene, clone size, V gene, CDR3 protein, CDR3 DNA. D genes are given only for firm matches. Clone size is not always given. Where it is, it says once, few, many or a class for expanded clones.

>TRBJ2-4|NA|many|TRBV3-1
CASSHLAVAKNIQYF
TGTGCCAGCAGCCATTTAGCTGTAGCCAAAAACATTCAGTACTTC
>TRBJ2-3|NA|many|TRBV6-6
CASSYSGAIGADTQYF
TGTGCCAGCAGTTACTCAGGGGCTATAGGGGCAGATACGCAGTATTTT
>TRBJ1-2|NA|few|TRBV7-6
CASSQRGSYGYTF
TGTGCCAGCAGCCAACGAGGGTCCTATGGCTACACCTTC
>TRBJ2-1|TRBD2|NA|TRBV9
CASSVETAGGYNEQFF
TGTGCCAGCAGCGTAGAGACAGCGGGGGGATACAATGAGCAGTTCTTC
>TRBJ1-2|NA|NA|TRBV4-3
CASSQGDRGYGYTF
TGCGCCAGCAGCCAAGGGGACCGGGGTTATGGCTACACCTTC
>TRBJ2-6|NA|once|TRBV12-3/TRBV12-4
CATRSETVANVLTF
TGTGCCACCCGATCCGAAACGGTGGCCAACGTCCTGACTTTC
>TRBJ2-3|NA|many|TRBV12-3/TRBV12-4
CASNPAGYDTQYF
TGTGCCAGCAACCCTGCAGGTTACGATACGCAGTATTTT
>TRBJ2-1|NA|few|TRBV5-4
CASSPPGLAYNEQFF
TGTGCCAGCAGCCCACCGGGGCTAGCCTACAATGAGCAGTTCTTC
>TRBJ2-7|TRBD1|many|TRBV2
CASSQEETGGDEQYF
TGTGCCAGCAGTCAAGAAGAGACAGGGGGCGACGAGCAGTACTTC
>TRBJ1-6|NA|many|TRBV20-1
CSASRRSYNSPLHF
TGCAGTGCTAGTCGAAGGTCCTATAATTCACCCCTCCACTTT
>TRBJ2-3|TRBD2|NA|TRBV3-1
CASSYSGGTKGTDTQYF
TGTGCCAGCAGCTATAGCGGGGGAACAAAAGGGACAGATACGCAGTATTTT
>TRBJ2-7|NA|NA|TRBV11-2
CASSRRGWLYEQYF
TGTGCCAGCAGCCGCAGGGGTTGGCTCTACGAGCAGTACTTC
>TRBJ2-3|NA|few|TRBV5-4
CASSFSGSSTDTQYF
TGTGCCAGCAGCTTCTCAGGCTCGAGCACAGATACGCAGTATTTT
>TRBJ1-4|TRBD1|NA|TRBV7-2
CASSLRGQANEKLFF
TGTGCCAGCAGCTTACGGGGACAGGCTAATGAAAAACTGTTTTTT
>TRBJ2-7|NA|many|TRBV6-1
CASSDNHYEQYF
TGTGCCAGCAGTGATAACCACTACGAGCAGTACTTC
>TRBJ1-3|NA|few|TRBV14
CASSQFWGSGNTIYF
TGTGCCAGCAGCCAATTTTGGGGCTCTGGAAACACCATATATTTT
>TRBJ1-2|TRBD1|NA|TRBV5-6
CASSSTSLGTGIQNF
TGTGCCAGCAGCTCAACCTCTTTGGGGACAGGGATACAGAACTTC
>TRBJ2-2|NA|NA|TRBV7-8
CVSTQRGISNTGELFF
TGTGTCAGCACCCAGAGGGGGATTTCGAACACCGGGGAGCTGTTTTTT
>TRBJ1-2|TRBD1|NA|TRBV7-2
CASSFQTGERNSGYTF
TGTGCCAGCAGCTTCCAAACAGGGGAAAGAAATAGTGGCTACACCTTC
>TRBJ2-7|TRBD1|few|TRBV18
CASSPLDRDDYEQYF
TGTGCCAGCTCACCACTAGACAGGGACGACTACGAGCAGTACTTC
>TRBJ1-3|TRBD1|NA|TRBV19
CASLDRWNTIYF
TGTGCCAGTTTGGACAGGTGGAACACCATATATTTT
>TRBJ2-3|TRBD2|few|TRBV5-1
CASRSRGDSTDTQYF
TGCGCCAGCAGGTCGCGGGGGGACTCCACAGATACGCAGTATTTT
>TRBJ1-2|NA|many|TRBV28
CASSAPPTGAYGYTF
TGTGCCAGCAGCGCCCCCCCCACTGGGGCCTATGGCTACACCTTC
>TRBJ2-3|NA|many|TRBV6-6
CASSYENRRGTDTQYF
TGTGCCAGCAGTTACGAGAACCGCCGTGGCACAGATACGCAGTATTTT
>TRBJ2-1|NA|many|TRBV6-1
CASSEALHSVDEQFF
TGTGCCAGCAGTGAAGCGCTTCACTCGGTCGATGAGCAGTTCTTC